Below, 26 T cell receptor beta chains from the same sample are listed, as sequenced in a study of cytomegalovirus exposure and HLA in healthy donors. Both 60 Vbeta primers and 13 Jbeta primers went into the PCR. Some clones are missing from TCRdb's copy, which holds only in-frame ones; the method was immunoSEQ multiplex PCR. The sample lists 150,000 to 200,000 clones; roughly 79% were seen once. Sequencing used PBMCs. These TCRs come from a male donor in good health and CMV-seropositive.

CDR3: CASSLSVGYQPQHF. The CDR3 coding sequence is TGCGCCAGCAGCCTTAGTGTCGGGTATCAGCCCCAGCATTTT. This chain joins TRBV5-1 and TRBJ1-5; no clear D gene. CDR3 size: 14 residues. Germline CDR1 is SGHRS and CDR2 is YFSETQ. V was shortened by 4 bases and J by 5 bases, with 13 bases between the two germline ends. The full variable domain, in which reference TRBV5-1 and TRBJ1-5 provide the parts outside the CDR3, is KAGVTQTPRYLIKTRGQQVTLSCSPISGHRSVSWYQQTPGQGLQFLFEYFSETQRNKGNFPGRFSGRQFSNSRSEMNVSTLELGDSALYLCASSLSVGYQPQHFGDGTRLSIL.

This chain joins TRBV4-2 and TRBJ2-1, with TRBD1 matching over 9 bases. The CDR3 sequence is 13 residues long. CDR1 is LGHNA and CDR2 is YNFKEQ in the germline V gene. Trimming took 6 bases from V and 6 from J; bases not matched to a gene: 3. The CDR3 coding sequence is TGTGCCAGCAGGGGGACAGGGCCCAATGAGCAGTTCTTC. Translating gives CASRGTGPNEQFF.

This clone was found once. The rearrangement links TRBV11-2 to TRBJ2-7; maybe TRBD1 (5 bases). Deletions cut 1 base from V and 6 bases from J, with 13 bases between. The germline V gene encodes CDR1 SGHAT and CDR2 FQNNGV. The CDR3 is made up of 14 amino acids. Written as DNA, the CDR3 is TGTGCCAGCAGCTTAGTAGGGGCCCTTAGCGAGCAGTACTTC. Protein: CASSLVGALSEQYF. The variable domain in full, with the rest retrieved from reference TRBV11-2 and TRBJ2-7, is EAGVAQSPRYKIIEKRQSVAFWCNPISGHATLYWYQQILGQGPKLLIQFQNNGVVDDSQLPKDRFSAERLKGVDSTLKIQPAKLEDSAVYLCASSLVGALSEQYFGPGTRLTVT.

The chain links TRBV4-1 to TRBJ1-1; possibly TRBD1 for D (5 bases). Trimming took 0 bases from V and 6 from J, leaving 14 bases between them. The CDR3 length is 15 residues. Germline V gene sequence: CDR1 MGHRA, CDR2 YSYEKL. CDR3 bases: TGCGCCAGCAGCCAAGATCAGGGAGGGCGCGCTGAAGCTTTCTTT. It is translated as CASSQDQGGRAEAFF.

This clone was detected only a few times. CDR3 nucleotide sequence: TGTGCCAGCAGTGAGGGCAGCTTGAACACTGAAGCTTTCTTT. Residues: CASSEGSLNTEAFF. This chain joins TRBV2 and TRBJ1-1; D gene unclear. V lost 3 bases to trimming and J lost 0 bases, with 8 bases between them. The CDR3 spans 14 residues. Germline V gene data show CDR1 as SNHLY and CDR2 as FYNNEI.

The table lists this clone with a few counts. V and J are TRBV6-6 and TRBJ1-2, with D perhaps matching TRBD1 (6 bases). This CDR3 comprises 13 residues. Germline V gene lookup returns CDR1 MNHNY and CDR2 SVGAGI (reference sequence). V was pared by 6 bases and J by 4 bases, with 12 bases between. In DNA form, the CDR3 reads TGTGCCAGCAGCCCCGACAGGAGCTATGGCTACACCTTC. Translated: CASSPDRSYGYTF.

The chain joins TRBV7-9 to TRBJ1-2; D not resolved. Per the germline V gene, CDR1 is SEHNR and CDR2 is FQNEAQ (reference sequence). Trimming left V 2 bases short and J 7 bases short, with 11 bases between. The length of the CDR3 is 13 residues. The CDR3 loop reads CASSLSRLGGYTF. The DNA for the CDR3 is TGTGCCAGCAGCTTAAGCAGGTTGGGTGGCTACACCTTC.

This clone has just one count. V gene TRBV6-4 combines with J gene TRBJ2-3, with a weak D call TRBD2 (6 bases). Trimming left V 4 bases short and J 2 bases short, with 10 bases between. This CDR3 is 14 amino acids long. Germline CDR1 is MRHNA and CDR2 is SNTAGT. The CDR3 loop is CASSVEGHTDTQYF. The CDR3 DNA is TGTGCCAGCAGTGTGGAGGGGCACACAGATACGCAGTATTTT.

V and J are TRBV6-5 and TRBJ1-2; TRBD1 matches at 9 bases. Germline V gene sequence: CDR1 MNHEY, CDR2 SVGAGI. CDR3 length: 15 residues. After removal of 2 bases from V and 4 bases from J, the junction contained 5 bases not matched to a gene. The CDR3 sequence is CASSYRGQGSYGYTF. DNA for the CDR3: TGTGCCAGCAGTTACCGAGGACAGGGGAGCTATGGCTACACCTTC.

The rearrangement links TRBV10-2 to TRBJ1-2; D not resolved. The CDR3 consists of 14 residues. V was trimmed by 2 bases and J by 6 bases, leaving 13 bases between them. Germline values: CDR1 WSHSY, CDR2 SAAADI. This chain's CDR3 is CASSEILEGDGYTF. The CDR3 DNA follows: TGCGCCAGCAGTGAGATCCTTGAGGGTGATGGCTACACCTTC.

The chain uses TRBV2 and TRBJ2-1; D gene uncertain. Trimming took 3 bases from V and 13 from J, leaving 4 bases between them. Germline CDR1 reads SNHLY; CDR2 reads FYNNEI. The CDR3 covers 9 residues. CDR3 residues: CASSDIQFF. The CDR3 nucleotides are TGTGCCAGCAGTGATATCCAGTTCTTC. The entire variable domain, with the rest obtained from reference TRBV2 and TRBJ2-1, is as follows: EPEVTQTPSHQVTQMGQEVILRCVPISNHLYFYWYRQILGQKVEFLVSFYNNEISEKSEIFDDQFSVERPDGSNFTLKIRSTKLEDSAMYFCASSDIQFFGPGTRLTVL.

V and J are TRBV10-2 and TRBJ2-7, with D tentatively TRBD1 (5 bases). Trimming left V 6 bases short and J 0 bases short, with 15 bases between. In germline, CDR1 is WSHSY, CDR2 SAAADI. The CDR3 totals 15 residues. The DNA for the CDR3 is TGCGCCAGCAGACGCACGAGACAGTCCTCCTACGAGCAGTACTTC. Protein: CASRRTRQSSYEQYF.

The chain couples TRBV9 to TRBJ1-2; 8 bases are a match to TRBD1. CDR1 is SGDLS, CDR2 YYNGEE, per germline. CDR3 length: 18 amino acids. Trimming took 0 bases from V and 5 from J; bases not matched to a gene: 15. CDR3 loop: CASSVGTGGKGPGYGYTF. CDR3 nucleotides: TGTGCCAGCAGCGTAGGCACAGGGGGGAAGGGTCCAGGATATGGCTACACCTTC.

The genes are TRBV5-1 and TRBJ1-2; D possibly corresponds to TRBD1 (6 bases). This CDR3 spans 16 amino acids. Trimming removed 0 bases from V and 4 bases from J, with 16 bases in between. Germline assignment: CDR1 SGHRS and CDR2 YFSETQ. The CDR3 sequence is CASSLEARAGVYGYTF. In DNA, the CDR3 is TGCGCCAGCAGCTTGGAAGCCAGGGCAGGGGTCTATGGCTACACCTTC.

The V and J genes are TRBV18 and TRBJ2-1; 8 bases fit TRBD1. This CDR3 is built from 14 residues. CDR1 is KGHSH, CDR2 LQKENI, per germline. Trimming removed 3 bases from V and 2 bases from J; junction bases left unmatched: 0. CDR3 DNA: TGTGCCAGCTCACCGGACAGGGCCTACAATGAGCAGTTCTTC. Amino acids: CASSPDRAYNEQFF.

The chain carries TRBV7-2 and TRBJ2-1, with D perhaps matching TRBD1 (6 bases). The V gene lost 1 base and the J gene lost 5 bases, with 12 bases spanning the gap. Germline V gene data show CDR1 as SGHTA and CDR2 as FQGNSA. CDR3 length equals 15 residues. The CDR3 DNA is TGTGCCAGCAGCTTAGGAGGGGCAGGGGACAATGAGCAGTTCTTC. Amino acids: CASSLGGAGDNEQFF.

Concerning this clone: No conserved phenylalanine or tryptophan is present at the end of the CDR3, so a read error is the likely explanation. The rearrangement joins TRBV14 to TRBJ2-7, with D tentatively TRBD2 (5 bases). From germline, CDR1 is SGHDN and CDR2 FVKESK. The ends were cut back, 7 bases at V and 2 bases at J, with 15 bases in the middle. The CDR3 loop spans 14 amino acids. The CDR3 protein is CASTPMGSPYEQYL. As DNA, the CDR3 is TGTGCCAGCACCCCCATGGGGAGCCCCTACGAGCAGTACCTC.

CDR3: CASTTTGDYGYTF. In DNA, the CDR3 is TGCGCCAGCACGACGACAGGGGACTATGGCTACACCTTC. This chain links TRBV5-1 with TRBJ1-2; 8 bases are a match to TRBD1. The CDR3 extends over 13 amino acids. Unmatched junction bases numbered 4, after V lost 6 bases and J lost 3 bases. CDR1 and CDR2 (germline): SGHRS, YFSETQ.

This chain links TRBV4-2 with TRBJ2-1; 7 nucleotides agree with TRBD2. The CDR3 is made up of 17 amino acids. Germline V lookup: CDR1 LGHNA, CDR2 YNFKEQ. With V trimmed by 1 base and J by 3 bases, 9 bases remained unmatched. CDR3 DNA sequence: TGTGCCAGCAGCCAAGCTACCGGGGGGTTGGGCTACAATGAGCAGTTCTTC. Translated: CASSQATGGLGYNEQFF.

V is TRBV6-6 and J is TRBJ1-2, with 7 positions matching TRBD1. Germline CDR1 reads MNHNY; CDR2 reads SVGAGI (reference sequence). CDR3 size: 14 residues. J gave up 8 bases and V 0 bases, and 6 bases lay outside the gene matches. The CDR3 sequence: CASSYSTGVGGYTF. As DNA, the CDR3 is TGTGCCAGCAGTTACTCTACAGGGGTGGGGGGCTACACCTTC.

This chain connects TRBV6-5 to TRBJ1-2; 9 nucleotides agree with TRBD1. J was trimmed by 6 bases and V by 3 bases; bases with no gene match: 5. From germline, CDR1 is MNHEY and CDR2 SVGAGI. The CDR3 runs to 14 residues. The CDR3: CASSYNRGRNGYTF. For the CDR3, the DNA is TGTGCCAGCAGTTATAACAGGGGGCGGAATGGCTACACCTTC.

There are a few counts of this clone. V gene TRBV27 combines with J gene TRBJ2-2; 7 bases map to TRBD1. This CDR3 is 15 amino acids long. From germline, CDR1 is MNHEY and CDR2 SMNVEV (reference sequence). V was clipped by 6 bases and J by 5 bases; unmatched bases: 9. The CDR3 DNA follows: TGTGCCAGCAGCCTAAGGACAGGTAGAACCGGGGAGCTGTTTTTT. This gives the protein CASSLRTGRTGELFF.

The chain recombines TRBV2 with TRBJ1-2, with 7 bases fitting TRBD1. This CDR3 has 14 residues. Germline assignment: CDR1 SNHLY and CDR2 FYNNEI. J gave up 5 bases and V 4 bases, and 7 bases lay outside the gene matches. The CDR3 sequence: CASSGQGGPYGYTF. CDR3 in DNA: TGTGCCAGCAGTGGACAGGGCGGTCCGTATGGCTACACCTTC.

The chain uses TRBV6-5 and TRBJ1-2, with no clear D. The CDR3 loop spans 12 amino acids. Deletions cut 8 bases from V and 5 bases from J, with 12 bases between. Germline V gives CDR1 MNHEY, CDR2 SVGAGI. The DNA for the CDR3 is TGTGCCAGCCAACGGGTTGGGTATGGCTACACCTTC. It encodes CASQRVGYGYTF.

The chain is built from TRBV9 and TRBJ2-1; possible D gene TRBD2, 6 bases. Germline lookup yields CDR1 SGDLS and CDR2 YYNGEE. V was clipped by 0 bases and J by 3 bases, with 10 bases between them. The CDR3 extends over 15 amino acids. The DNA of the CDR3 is TGTGCCAGCAGCGTAGACGGGGGTCGCTACAATGAGCAGTTCTTC. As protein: CASSVDGGRYNEQFF.

CDR3 sequence (DNA): TGCGCCAGCAGCCTCGGACTCACTAACCCAAGCTCCTACGAGCAGTACTTC. Translating it yields CASSLGLTNPSSYEQYF. The rearrangement joins TRBV5-1 to TRBJ2-7, with D maybe TRBD2 (5 bases). The CDR3 covers 17 residues. Germline CDR1 and CDR2: SGHRS and YFSETQ. Trimming stripped 4 bases from V and 0 bases from J, with 20 bases between.